This TCR beta chain was sequenced during a study of blood T cell repertoires in COVID-19. The wider study: The United States, Italy and Spain supplied acute and convalescent COVID-19 samples. T cells, B-cell-depleted T cells, or PBMCs supplied cDNA or gDNA.

Authors' processing steps: Estimates of nucleated cell counts were drawn from the amplification of reference gene primers. This table comes from immunoSEQ multiplex PCR, and its TCRdb copy is limited to in-frame clones, with some not included. V and J calls plus clone size are reproduced from that table; the DNA served to infer D and trimming. The table lists 100,000 to 140,000 clones, around 80% of them singletons. The clonotype comes from a man aged 70-80 years with acute or convalescent COVID-19. Sequencing was done on a sample of peripheral blood.

This CDR3 reads CASSLIVGQLTDTQYF. Written as DNA, the CDR3 is TGCGCCAGCAGCTTGATTGTGGGACAGCTCACAGATACGCAGTATTTT. The rearrangement uses TRBV5-1 and TRBJ2-3, with 7 bases aligning to TRBD1. This CDR3 has 16 residues. V was pared by 1 base and J by 2 bases, with 7 bases of the junction left unmatched. Per germline, CDR1 SGHRS and CDR2 YFSETQ.